Below are 20 T cell receptor beta chains sequenced from a single sample in a study of follicular helper T cells after annual influenza vaccination. Assay used: immunoSEQ multiplex PCR; TCRdb lists only in-frame clones, some missing. This sample yields about 11,000 clones, of which more than 65% are seen a single time; under 0.95% belongs to the top ten. Time point: 2014-2015 season, pre-vaccination. The sequencing here drew on CXCR5- memory CD4+ T cells sorted from blood, taken on the day of influenza vaccination. The receptor set was obtained from an adult who received the influenza vaccine.

This clone was counted a single time. This chain uses TRBV7-2 with TRBJ1-3; D gene unclear. The V gene lost 1 base and the J gene lost 3 bases, with 7 bases spanning the gap. From germline, CDR1 is SGHTA and CDR2 FQGNSA. The CDR3 totals 14 residues. CDR3 sequence: CASSLVGSGNTIYF. CDR3 DNA: TGTGCCAGCAGCTTAGTGGGAAGTGGAAACACCATATATTTT.

This rearrangement joins TRBV7-9 to TRBJ1-5, with 7 positions matching TRBD1. The CDR3 consists of 15 residues. Germline assignment: CDR1 SEHNR and CDR2 FQNEAQ (reference sequence). J gave up 3 bases and V 5 bases, and 7 bases lay outside the gene matches. CDR3 amino acids: CASSALTGTNQPQHF. The CDR3, as DNA: TGTGCCAGCAGCGCGTTGACAGGGACCAATCAGCCCCAGCATTTT.

This chain uses TRBV7-8 with TRBJ1-3, with a weak D call TRBD1 (5 bases). Germline V gene lookup returns CDR1 SGHVS and CDR2 FQNEAQ. V was shortened by 1 base and J by 3 bases, with 7 bases between the two germline ends. The CDR3 consists of 14 residues. Here the CDR3 reads CASSLGQNGNTIYF. The CDR3 region has the DNA TGTGCCAGCAGCTTAGGACAGAATGGAAACACCATATATTTT.

This chain links TRBV7-2 with TRBJ2-6; 8 bases match TRBD2. The CDR3 is 17 amino acids. The V and J ends lost 6 bases and 0 bases, in that order; junction bases with no gene match: 7. Germline V gene sequence: CDR1 SGHTA, CDR2 FQGNSA. The CDR3 nucleotides are TGTGCCAGCAGTTATTTGGCGGGGGGCTCTGGGGCCAACGTCCTGACTTTC. Residues: CASSYLAGGSGANVLTF.

The chain employs TRBV5-1 and TRBJ1-3; D gene unclear. The CDR3 has 16 amino acids. The germline V and J ends were trimmed by 4 bases and 0 bases, with 14 bases remaining between them. Per germline, CDR1 SGHRS and CDR2 YFSETQ. The chain's CDR3 is CASSPRPGRSGNTIYF. The CDR3 DNA reads TGCGCCAGCAGCCCCCGGCCCGGACGCTCTGGAAACACCATATATTTT.

V usage is TRBV11-3 and J usage is TRBJ2-2; tentatively, D is TRBD1 (7 bases). The germline V gene has CDR1 SGHNT and CDR2 YENEEA. V shed 5 bases and J shed 2 bases, with 18 bases lying between them. The CDR3 sequence is 17 residues long. The CDR3 here is CASSHSGGTDNTGELFF. The DNA for the CDR3 is TGTGCCAGCAGCCATTCTGGGGGGACAGATAACACCGGGGAGCTGTTTTTT.

The chain is built from TRBV19 and TRBJ2-3; 9 nucleotides agree with TRBD1. The CDR3 sequence is 15 residues long. After removal of 6 bases from V and 3 bases from J, the junction contained 7 bases not matched to a gene. Germline V gives CDR1 LNHDA, CDR2 SQIVND (reference sequence). This chain's CDR3 is CASRPPGQGTDTQYF. The CDR3 bases are TGTGCCAGTAGACCTCCGGGACAGGGAACAGATACGCAGTATTTT.

J is TRBJ1-5 and V is TRBV6-1; tentatively, D is TRBD1 (6 bases). V lost 4 bases to trimming and J lost 2 bases, with 15 bases between them. The CDR3 totals 16 residues. The germline CDR1 and CDR2 sequences are MNHNS and SASEGT. Here the CDR3 DNA reads TGTGCCAGCAGTGTTACAGGGTCGATGGGCAATCAGCCCCAGCATTTT. It codes for CASSVTGSMGNQPQHF.

The CDR3 loop is CASSPGWGTAPYEQYF. The CDR3 coding sequence is TGTGCCAGCAGCCCGGGATGGGGGACAGCTCCGTACGAGCAGTACTTC. This chain joins TRBV5-5 and TRBJ2-7, with 7 bases fitting TRBD1. The trim removed 4 bases at V and 4 bases at J, leaving 14 bases unmatched. There are 16 residues in the CDR3. CDR1 and CDR2 from the germline V gene are SGHKS and YYEKEE (reference sequence).

The chain combines TRBV6-5 with TRBJ1-1, with no clear D. The V gene lost 2 bases and the J gene lost 0 bases, with 4 bases spanning the gap. The V gene's germline CDR1 is MNHEY and CDR2 SVGAGI. The CDR3 spans 13 residues. The CDR3 DNA is TGTGCCAGCAGTTACGGGATGAACACTGAAGCTTTCTTT. Encoded protein: CASSYGMNTEAFF.

The CDR3 DNA reads TGTGCCAGCAGACCACAAGGTACCGGGGAGCTGTTTTTT. This gives the protein CASRPQGTGELFF. V and J are TRBV2 and TRBJ2-2; D is unresolved. CDR3 length: 13 residues. Germline CDR1 reads SNHLY; CDR2 reads FYNNEI. Trimming took 6 bases from V and 5 from J, leaving 10 bases between them.

The chain couples TRBV6-5 to TRBJ1-3; D is perhaps TRBD1 (5 bases). Germline CDR1 reads MNHEY; CDR2 reads SVGAGI. CDR3 size: 14 residues. The germline V and J ends were trimmed by 4 bases and 3 bases, with 10 bases remaining between them. The CDR3 coding sequence is TGTGCCAGCAGTTCGGGACTTATTGGAAACACCATATATTTT. It yields the protein CASSSGLIGNTIYF.

The chain employs TRBV7-9 and TRBJ1-2; 10 bases agree with TRBD1. Germline loops: CDR1 SEHNR, CDR2 FQNEAQ (reference sequence). V lost 5 bases to trimming and J lost 10 bases; unmatched junction nucleotides: 10. The CDR3 has 14 residues. DNA of the CDR3: TGTGCCAGCAGCCTAGGGACAGGGGTAGGGTTCTACACCTTC. Translation: CASSLGTGVGFYTF.

This chain joins TRBV6-6 and TRBJ1-2; TRBD1 matches at 8 bases. CDR1 MNHNY and CDR2 SVGAGI come from the germline V gene (reference sequence). The CDR3 sequence is 14 residues long. V lost 2 bases, J lost 7 bases, and 6 bases stayed unmatched. The CDR3 coding sequence is TGTGCCAGCAGTTACGGCCGGGACAGGCTTGGCTACACCTTC. Residues: CASSYGRDRLGYTF.

The chain recombines TRBV28 with TRBJ2-3; 7 bases match TRBD2. With V trimmed by 6 bases and J by 0 bases, 3 bases remained unmatched. CDR1 MDHEN and CDR2 SYDVKM come from the germline V gene. This CDR3 has 14 amino acids. The CDR3 region is CASRLAISTDTQYF. The CDR3 DNA follows: TGTGCCAGCAGACTAGCGATCAGCACAGATACGCAGTATTTT.

This clone appeared a single time. The rearrangement uses TRBV7-2 and TRBJ1-5; D is uncertain. The CDR3 has 14 amino acids. With 5 bases removed from V and 4 bases from J, the gap between germline ends came to 12 bases. CDR1 and CDR2 from the germline V gene are SGHTA and FQGNSA. In DNA, the CDR3 is TGTGCCAGCAGCCCCCAAAACAATAATCAGCCCCAGCATTTT. This codes for CASSPQNNNQPQHF.

The CDR3 is CASSLGRPVSYNEQFF. The CDR3, as DNA: TGTGCCAGCAGCTTAGGTCGTCCGGTCTCCTACAATGAGCAGTTCTTC. This chain connects TRBV11-2 to TRBJ2-1; D is ambiguous. Germline values: CDR1 SGHAT, CDR2 FQNNGV. The V end lost 1 base, the J end lost 0 bases, and 10 bases lay between the germline ends. This CDR3 spans 16 amino acids.

This clone was seen a single time. The V gene is TRBV7-2, the J gene TRBJ2-7; the match to TRBD2 covers 9 bases. The CDR3 has 14 amino acids. The germline gives CDR1 SGHTA, CDR2 FQGNSA. V shed 6 bases, J shed 1 base, and the junction held 4 bases outside the gene matches. CDR3 nucleotides: TGTGCCAGCAGTCGTACTAGCGGGTCCTACGAGCAGTACTTC. Protein product: CASSRTSGSYEQYF.

The chain recombines TRBV29-1 with TRBJ2-1; 10 positions agree with TRBD1. Germline assignment: CDR1 SQVTM and CDR2 ANQGSEA. This CDR3 spans 16 amino acids. V lost 6 bases to trimming and J lost 5 bases; unmatched junction nucleotides: 13. The CDR3 nucleotides read TGCAGCGTAGCAAATCCGGGACAGGGGTACAACAATGAGCAGTTCTTC. This translates into CSVANPGQGYNNEQFF.

This sequence joins TRBV5-1 and TRBJ2-1, with TRBD2 identical over 13 bases. This CDR3 has 15 residues. V dropped 2 bases and J dropped 6; count of bases not matched to a gene: 2. In germline, CDR1 is SGHRS, CDR2 YFSETQ. As DNA, the CDR3 is TGCGCCAGCAGCTTCGGGACTAGCGGGGTCAATGAGCAGTTCTTC. Translated: CASSFGTSGVNEQFF.